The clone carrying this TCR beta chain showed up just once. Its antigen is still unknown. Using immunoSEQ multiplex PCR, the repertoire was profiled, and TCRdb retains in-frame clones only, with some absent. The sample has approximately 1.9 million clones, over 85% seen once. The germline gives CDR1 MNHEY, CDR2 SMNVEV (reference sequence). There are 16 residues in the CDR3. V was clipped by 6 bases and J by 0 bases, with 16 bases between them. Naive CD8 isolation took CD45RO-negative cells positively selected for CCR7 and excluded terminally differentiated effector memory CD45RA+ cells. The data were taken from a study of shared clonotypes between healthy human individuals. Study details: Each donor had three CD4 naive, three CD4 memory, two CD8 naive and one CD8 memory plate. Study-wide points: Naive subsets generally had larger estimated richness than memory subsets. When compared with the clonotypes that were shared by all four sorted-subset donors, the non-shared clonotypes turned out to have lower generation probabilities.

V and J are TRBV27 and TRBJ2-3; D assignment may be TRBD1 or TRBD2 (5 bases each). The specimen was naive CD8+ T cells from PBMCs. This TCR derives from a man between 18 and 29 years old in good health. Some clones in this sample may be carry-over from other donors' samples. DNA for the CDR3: TGTGCCAGCAGAATTTGGGCAGGGAGTAGCACAGATACGCAGTATTTT. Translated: CASRIWAGSSTDTQYF.